The 25 T cell receptor beta chains in this list originate from one sample, sequenced in a study of Graves' ophthalmopathy and Graves' hyperthyroidism. TCR beta CDR3 regions were amplified from RNA transcripts. After a first-round RT-PCR with HTBI primers, a second-round multiplex PCR was run. TCRdb re-called the multiplex PCR reads with MiXCR, one entry per CDR3 protein. The sample gives 740,000 or so distinct CDR3 sequences, approximately 40% of which show up once; roughly 46% is in the top ten. The specimen was peripheral blood. Receptors originate from an adult man with Graves' ophthalmopathy.

The chain combines TRBV28 with TRBJ2-7, with 8 bases fitting TRBD1. CDR1 and CDR2 from the germline V gene are MDHEN and SYDVKM. J was trimmed by 8 bases and V by 6 bases; bases with no gene match: 9. The CDR3 extends over 13 amino acids. This CDR3 is CASSEPTGGKQYF. CDR3 coding DNA: TGTGCCAGCAGCGAACCTACAGGGGGTAAGCAGTACTTC.

This clonotype has a handful of counts. This sequence joins TRBV12-3 or TRBV12-4 and TRBJ2-5; 9 nucleotides match TRBD1. The CDR3 has 13 residues. V was clipped by 5 bases and J by 9 bases; unmatched bases: 7. The CDR3 DNA sequence: TGTGCCAGCAGTCAGGACAGGGGCCAGCCCCAGTACTTC. It encodes CASSQDRGQPQYF.

This chain links TRBV19 with TRBJ2-2; D may be TRBD2 (5 bases). The V and J ends lost 8 bases and 7 bases respectively, with 11 bases between them. Looked up from germline, CDR1 is LNHDA and CDR2 is SQIVND (reference sequence). The CDR3 consists of 12 residues. The CDR3 here is CASLIRGGELFF. The CDR3 DNA reads TGTGCCAGTCTGATTCGGGGCGGGGAGCTGTTTTTT.

This clonotype was counted a single time. Because it lacks the conserved phenylalanine or tryptophan at the end, this CDR3 is likely a read error. This chain links TRBV20-1 with TRBJ1-2; D call uncertain. Germline V gene lookup returns CDR1 DFQATT and CDR2 SNEGSKA (reference sequence). V lost 4 bases to trimming and J lost 8 bases, with 5 bases between them. The CDR3 has 9 amino acids. CDR3 nucleotide sequence: TGCAGTGCTAACACAGGCTACACCTAC. It specifies CSANTGYTY.

The gene calls are TRBV2 and TRBJ2-7; D not resolved. The germline V gene encodes CDR1 SNHLY and CDR2 FYNNEI. Trimming left V 8 bases short and J 3 bases short, with 14 bases between. This CDR3 has 13 residues. CDR3 in amino acids: CASSPPDGYEQYF. CDR3 bases: TGTGCCAGCTCACCACCAGATGGCTACGAGCAGTACTTC.

Concerning this clonotype itself: This may come from a read error, since a much larger clone is one base off. CDR3 sequence reads: CASSSGTANQETQYF. For the CDR3, the DNA is TGTGCCAGCAGCTCGGGGACAGCCAACCAAGAGACCCAGTACTTC. The J gene is TRBJ2-5, the V gene TRBV7-9, with 7 bases aligning to TRBD1. The germline V gene has CDR1 SEHNR and CDR2 FQNEAQ (reference sequence). V was clipped by 4 bases and J by 0 bases; unmatched bases: 5. The CDR3 length is 15 residues.

The chain employs TRBV7-9 and TRBJ1-5; TRBD1 matches 8 bases. Germline V lookup: CDR1 SEHNR, CDR2 FQNEAQ (reference sequence). This CDR3 comprises 15 residues. The V segment lost 5 bases and the J segment 3 bases; nucleotides outside the gene matches: 6. CDR3 bases: TGTGCCAGCAGCCCAGGACAGGGAAACAATCAGCCCCAGCATTTT. It yields the protein CASSPGQGNNQPQHF.

This clonotype has more than one count but fewer than ten. This chain joins TRBV6-6 and TRBJ1-1; the D gene is possibly TRBD1 (6 bases). The CDR3 runs 14 residues. V lost 5 bases, J lost 0 bases, and 10 bases lay in between. Germline assignment: CDR1 MNHNY and CDR2 SVGAGI (reference sequence). CDR3: CASSDTGLNTEAFF. The CDR3 DNA reads as TGTGCCAGCAGTGATACAGGGCTGAACACTGAAGCTTTCTTT.

With respect to this clonotype: One junction end disagrees with the germline gene, perhaps due to a read error. The rearrangement joins TRBV10-3 to TRBJ2-7; unclear D gene. The CDR3 covers 14 residues. In germline, CDR1 is ENHRY, CDR2 SYGVKD. The CDR3 loop is CASSAGTRSYEQYF. The CDR3 DNA reads TGTGCCAGCAGTGCCGGCACACGCTCCTACGAGCAGTACTTC.

There are many counts of this clonotype. The V call is TRBV12-3 or TRBV12-4, the J call TRBJ2-5; a possible D gene is TRBD2 (6 bases). The CDR3 has 14 amino acids. V lost 6 bases to trimming and J lost 5 bases, with 16 bases between them. This CDR3 is CASRIGGAYETQYF. The DNA for the CDR3 is TGTGCCAGCAGGATCGGCGGGGCTTATGAGACCCAGTACTTC.

The chain is built from TRBV7-9 and TRBJ2-7; D ambiguous. The J call may be incorrect, as the DNA end agrees better with TRBJ2-5. This CDR3 has 14 residues. CDR1 SEHNR and CDR2 FQNEAQ come from the germline V gene (reference sequence). The CDR3: CASSQVARQETQYF. Here the CDR3 DNA reads TGTGCCAGCAGCCAAGTGGCACGCCAAGAGACCCAGTACTTC.

The rearrangement uses TRBV10-3 and TRBJ2-7; D is unclear. With 0 bases removed from V and 3 bases from J, the gap between germline ends came to 12 bases. The CDR3 sequence is 15 residues long. Germline CDR1 is ENHRY and CDR2 is SYGVKD. The chain's CDR3 is CAISESTRSLYEQYF. As DNA, the CDR3 is TGTGCCATCAGTGAGTCGACCCGCTCCCTCTACGAGCAGTACTTC.

J is TRBJ1-1 and V is TRBV2; a weak D match, TRBD1 (6 bases). This CDR3 region has 13 residues. Germline V lookup: CDR1 SNHLY, CDR2 FYNNEI. V was clipped by 8 bases and J by 4 bases, with 14 bases between them. The CDR3 loop is CASLRGGGTEAFF. The CDR3 bases are TGTGCCAGCCTAAGAGGGGGGGGCACTGAAGCTTTCTTT. The variable domain in full, completed from reference TRBV2 and TRBJ1-1, reads EPEVTQTPSHQVTQMGQEVILRCVPISNHLYFYWYRQILGQKVEFLVSFYNNEISEKSEIFDDQFSVERPDGSNFTLKIRSTKLEDSAMYFCASLRGGGTEAFFGQGTRLTVV.

The chain couples TRBV20-1 to TRBJ1-4; D gene unclear. Germline assignment: CDR1 DFQATT and CDR2 SNEGSKA (reference sequence). V was clipped by 7 bases and J by 0 bases, with 12 bases between them. The CDR3 sequence is 14 residues long. The DNA of the CDR3 is TGCAGTGGAGTGAGCGGGGCAACTAATGAAAAACTGTTTTTT. Its translation: CSGVSGATNEKLFF.

The gene calls are TRBV25-1 and TRBJ2-2; perhaps TRBD1 as D (6 bases). This CDR3 spans 17 amino acids. Germline CDR1 reads MGHDK; CDR2 reads SYGVNS. Trimming removed 5 bases at V and 2 bases at J, with 18 bases between. This chain's CDR3 is CASSYPTRTVNTGELFF. DNA for the CDR3: TGTGCCAGCAGTTACCCGACCCGGACAGTCAACACCGGGGAGCTGTTTTTT.

Concerning this clonotype: The junction and the germline gene differ at one end; a read error may be behind it. The V call is TRBV7-9, the J call TRBJ2-7; D is possibly TRBD1 (6 bases). There are 14 residues in the CDR3. Germline values: CDR1 SEHNR, CDR2 FQNEAQ (reference sequence). In nucleotides, the CDR3 is TGCGCCAGCAGCTTGGACAGAAACTCCTACGAGCAGTACTTC. Translating gives CASSLDRNSYEQYF.

This clonotype was recorded a few times. The rearrangement uses TRBV20-1 and TRBJ2-6; 14 positions agree with TRBD2. V lost 5 bases and J lost 4; bases outside the gene matches: 10. This CDR3 region has 18 residues. The germline V gene has CDR1 DFQATT and CDR2 SNEGSKA (reference sequence). The CDR3 DNA follows: TGCAGTGCTCCTCAGGGACTAGCGGGGGTATCCGGGGCCAACGTCCTGACTTTC. Its protein product is CSAPQGLAGVSGANVLTF.

V and J are TRBV6-5 and TRBJ2-5; D is perhaps TRBD1 (6 bases). Trimming took off 2 bases at V and 4 bases at J, with 17 bases between the two ends. The CDR3 sequence is 16 residues long. CDR1 is MNHEY, CDR2 SVGAGI, per germline. DNA for the CDR3: TGTGCCAGCAGTTACCTCCCAGGGGCTGTAGGAGAGACCCAGTACTTC. Translating it yields CASSYLPGAVGETQYF.

The chain joins TRBV2 to TRBJ1-5, with D perhaps TRBD1 (6 bases). CDR3 size: 13 residues. V shed 7 bases and J shed 3 bases, with 10 bases lying between them. Germline V lookup: CDR1 SNHLY, CDR2 FYNNEI. CDR3 DNA: TGTGCCAGCAAGGGGGGTCCCAATCAGCCCCAGCATTTT. Translated, it gives CASKGGPNQPQHF.

This clonotype showed up many times. The genes are TRBV19 and TRBJ1-2; D gene ambiguous. Germline V lookup: CDR1 LNHDA, CDR2 SQIVND (reference sequence). This CDR3 comprises 13 residues. V was pared by 2 bases and J by 4 bases, with 8 bases between. The CDR3 here is CASSIQQSYGYTF. CDR3 DNA: TGTGCCAGTAGTATACAGCAGAGCTATGGCTACACCTTC.

The V call is TRBV7-9, the J call TRBJ2-2, with D perhaps matching TRBD2 (5 bases). CDR1 is SEHNR, CDR2 FQNEAQ, per germline (reference sequence). The CDR3 totals 17 residues. V dropped 1 base and J dropped 1 base, with 13 bases sitting between them. CDR3 protein: CASSLGGEGRNTGELFF. CDR3 nucleotide sequence: TGTGCCAGCAGCTTAGGGGGAGAAGGGCGGAACACCGGGGAGCTGTTTTTT.

Details on this clonotype: One base away lies a much larger clone, so this may be a sequencing read error. Because the CDR3 is missing its conserved closing phenylalanine or tryptophan, this is likely a read error. The J gene is TRBJ2-5, the V gene TRBV20-1; 12 bases line up with TRBD2. The germline CDR1 and CDR2 sequences are DFQATT and SNEGSKA (reference sequence). The CDR3 contains 14 residues. The DNA for the CDR3 is TGCAGTGCTGGAGAGACTAGCGGGGGAGAGACCCAGTACGTC. Its translation: CSAGETSGGETQYV.

The V gene is TRBV29-1, the J gene TRBJ2-5, with D tentatively TRBD2 (7 bases). Germline V CDR1 and CDR2: SQVTM, ANQGSEA. CDR3 length: 12 residues. Trimming cost V 4 bases and J 7 bases, with 13 bases left between them. DNA for the CDR3: TGCAGCGTTGTCGGGGGCGGGAGGACCCAGTACTTC. This gives the protein CSVVGGGRTQYF.

This chain uses TRBV19 with TRBJ1-4; D not resolved. CDR1 and CDR2 (germline): LNHDA, SQIVND (reference sequence). Trimming pared 9 bases from V and 8 bases from J, leaving 13 bases between. The CDR3 loop spans 12 amino acids. CDR3 DNA sequence: TGTGCCAGCAGCCAAGAGTCGGAAAAACTGTTTTTT. Protein sequence: CASSQESEKLFF.

There are many counts of this clonotype. The gene calls are TRBV7-9 and TRBJ1-4, with D uncertain. Germline V lookup: CDR1 SEHNR, CDR2 FQNEAQ (reference sequence). The CDR3 has 15 amino acids. The V end lost 5 bases, the J end lost 3 bases, and 13 bases lay between the germline ends. The CDR3 sequence: CASSMDGRPNEKLFF. CDR3 nucleotides: TGTGCCAGCAGCATGGACGGACGACCTAATGAAAAACTGTTTTTT. Filled out from reference TRBV7-9 and TRBJ1-4, the complete variable domain reads DTGVSQNPRHKITKRGQNVTFRCDPISEHNRLYWYRQTLGQGPEFLTYFQNEAQLEKSRLLSDRFSAERPKGSFSTLEIQRTEQGDSAMYLCASSMDGRPNEKLFFGSGTQLSVL.